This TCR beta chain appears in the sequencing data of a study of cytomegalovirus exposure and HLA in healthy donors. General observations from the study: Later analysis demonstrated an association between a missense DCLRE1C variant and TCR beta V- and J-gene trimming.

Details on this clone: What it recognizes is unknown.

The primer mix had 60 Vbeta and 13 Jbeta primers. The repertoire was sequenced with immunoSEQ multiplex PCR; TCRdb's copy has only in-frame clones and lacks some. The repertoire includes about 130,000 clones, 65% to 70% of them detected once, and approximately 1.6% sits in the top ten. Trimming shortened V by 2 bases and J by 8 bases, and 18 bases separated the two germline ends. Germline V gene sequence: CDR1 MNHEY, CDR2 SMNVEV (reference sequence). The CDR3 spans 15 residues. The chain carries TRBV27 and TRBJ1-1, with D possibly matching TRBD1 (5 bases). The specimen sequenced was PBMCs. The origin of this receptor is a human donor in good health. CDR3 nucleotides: TGTGCCAGCAGTTTACAGGAAATGGGACTGGGGGAAGCTTTCTTT. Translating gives CASSLQEMGLGEAFF.